These 10 T cell receptor beta chains were sequenced from one sample in a study of shared clonotypes between healthy human individuals. Generated by immunoSEQ multiplex PCR, the TCRdb table keeps only in-frame clones and is missing some. The sample holds over 2,000,000 clones, over 85% seen once. Naive CD8 cells lacked CD45RO, underwent positive selection for CCR7 and left out terminally differentiated effector memory CD45RA+ cells. The sample consisted of naive CD8+ T cells from PBMCs. These receptors were obtained from a man aged 18 to 30 in good health. Some clones in this sample may be carry-over from other donors' samples.

The V and J genes are TRBV5-1 and TRBJ2-1, with TRBD2 matching 8 bases. In germline, CDR1 is SGHRS, CDR2 YFSETQ. V was pared by 5 bases and J by 2 bases, with 9 bases of the junction left unmatched. The CDR3 runs 16 residues. The CDR3 sequence: CASREEPGLAYNEQFF. As DNA, the CDR3 is TGCGCCAGCAGGGAGGAACCGGGACTAGCCTACAATGAGCAGTTCTTC.

The chain employs TRBV28 and TRBJ2-2; the D gene could be TRBD1 or TRBD2 (7 bases each). Germline CDR1 and CDR2: MDHEN and SYDVKM. The CDR3 runs 14 residues. The ends were cut back, 8 bases at V and 5 bases at J, with 15 bases in the middle. The CDR3 spells CASSIRGGTGELFF. In DNA form, the CDR3 reads TGTGCCAGCTCGATCAGGGGGGGAACCGGGGAGCTGTTTTTT.

The rearrangement uses TRBV7-9 and TRBJ2-7, with D perhaps matching TRBD2 (6 bases). CDR1 SEHNR and CDR2 FQNEAQ come from the germline V gene (reference sequence). V was clipped by 4 bases and J by 5 bases, with 21 bases between them. The CDR3 length is 16 residues. This CDR3 is CASSSPDGRRRDEQYF. CDR3 in DNA: TGTGCCAGCAGCTCACCCGACGGTCGCAGGAGGGACGAGCAGTACTTC.

The chain employs TRBV12-5 and TRBJ2-1; unclear D gene. This CDR3 is built from 19 residues. The germline V gene has CDR1 LGHNT and CDR2 FRNRAP. V was shortened by 3 bases and J by 0 bases, with 21 bases between the two germline ends. The CDR3: CASGFVPISGRTSYNEQFF. The CDR3 nucleotides read TGTGCTAGTGGTTTTGTGCCAATTTCCGGGCGGACCTCCTACAATGAGCAGTTCTTC.

This chain links TRBV7-9 with TRBJ1-2, with 10 bases that match TRBD1. The length of the CDR3 is 14 residues. The V segment lost 3 bases and the J segment 6 bases; nucleotides outside the gene matches: 4. CDR1 and CDR2 (germline): SEHNR, FQNEAQ (reference sequence). CDR3 nucleotides: TGTGCCAGCAGCTTCGGACAGGGGGTGGATGGCTACACCTTC. Its translation: CASSFGQGVDGYTF. Full variable domain (outside the CDR3, taken from reference TRBV7-9 and TRBJ1-2): DTGVSQNPRHKITKRGQNVTFRCDPISEHNRLYWYRQTLGQGPEFLTYFQNEAQLEKSRLLSDRFSAERPKGSFSTLEIQRTEQGDSAMYLCASSFGQGVDGYTFGSGTRLTVV.

CDR3 sequence reads: CASRARGEQGTAEAFF. In nucleotides, the CDR3 is TGTGCCAGCAGGGCTCGGGGGGAACAGGGGACCGCTGAAGCTTTCTTT. The chain couples TRBV27 to TRBJ1-1; 7 bases agree with TRBD1. The CDR3 loop spans 16 amino acids. Germline V lookup: CDR1 MNHEY, CDR2 SMNVEV (reference sequence). The V segment lost 6 bases and the J segment 6 bases; nucleotides outside the gene matches: 16.

Only one count was recorded for this clone. The sample has other DNA sequences that encode this CDR3 too. V usage is TRBV27 and J usage is TRBJ2-7; 7 bases align to TRBD2. Germline CDR1 is MNHEY and CDR2 is SMNVEV (reference sequence). The CDR3 loop spans 14 amino acids. Trimming cost V 3 bases and J 0 bases; bases outside gene matches: 2. CDR3 region: CASSFGGSSYEQYF. In nucleotides, the CDR3 is TGTGCCAGCAGTTTCGGGGGGTCCTCCTACGAGCAGTACTTC.

The V gene is TRBV28, the J gene TRBJ1-5, with 9 bases aligning to TRBD1. The V segment lost 4 bases and the J segment 6 bases; nucleotides outside the gene matches: 10. The CDR3 extends over 16 amino acids. Germline V gene lookup returns CDR1 MDHEN and CDR2 SYDVKM. CDR3 residues: CASSSFPGQGRQPQHF. CDR3 DNA sequence: TGTGCCAGCAGTTCTTTCCCGGGACAGGGACGTCAGCCCCAGCATTTT.

This rearrangement joins TRBV6-1 to TRBJ1-2; D is undetermined. V was cut by 11 bases and J by 6 bases, with 22 bases left in between. The CDR3 is 14 residues long. The germline CDR1 and CDR2 sequences are MNHNS and SASEGT. This chain's CDR3 is CAGWNSMSIHGYTF. CDR3 DNA: TGTGCCGGTTGGAACAGCATGAGTATCCATGGCTACACCTTC.

CDR3 in amino acids: CASTLGPLAKNIQYF. The DNA of the CDR3 is TGTGCCAGTACCCTGGGACCGCTAGCCAAAAACATTCAGTACTTC. This rearrangement joins TRBV19 to TRBJ2-4; the D call may be TRBD1 or TRBD2 (5 bases each). The CDR3 contains 15 residues. V lost 7 bases to trimming and J lost 0 bases, with 13 bases between them. CDR1 and CDR2 from the germline V gene are LNHDA and SQIVND (reference sequence).